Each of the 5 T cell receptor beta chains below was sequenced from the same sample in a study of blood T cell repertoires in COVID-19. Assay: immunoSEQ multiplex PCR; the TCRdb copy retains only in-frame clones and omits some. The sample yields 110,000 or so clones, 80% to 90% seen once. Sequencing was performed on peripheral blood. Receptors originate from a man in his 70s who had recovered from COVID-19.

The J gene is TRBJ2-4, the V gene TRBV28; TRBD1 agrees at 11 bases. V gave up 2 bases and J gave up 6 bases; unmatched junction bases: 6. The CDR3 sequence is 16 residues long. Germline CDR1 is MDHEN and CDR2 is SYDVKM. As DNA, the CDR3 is TGTGCCAGCAGTTTAAACCCCGGGACAGGGGGAAACATTCAGTACTTC. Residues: CASSLNPGTGGNIQYF.

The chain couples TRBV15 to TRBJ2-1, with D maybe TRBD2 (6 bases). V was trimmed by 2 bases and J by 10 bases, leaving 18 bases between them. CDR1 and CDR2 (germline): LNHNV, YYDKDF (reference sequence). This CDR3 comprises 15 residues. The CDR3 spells CATSRTPTSREEQFF. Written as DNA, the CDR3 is TGTGCCACCAGCAGAACCCCAACTAGCAGGGAGGAGCAGTTCTTC.

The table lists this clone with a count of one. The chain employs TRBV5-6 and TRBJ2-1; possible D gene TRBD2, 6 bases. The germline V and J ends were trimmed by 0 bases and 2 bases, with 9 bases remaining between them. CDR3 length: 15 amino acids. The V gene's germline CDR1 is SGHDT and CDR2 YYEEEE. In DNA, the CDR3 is TGTGCCAGCAGCTTGGGTGGGACTGCCTACAATGAGCAGTTCTTC. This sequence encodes CASSLGGTAYNEQFF.

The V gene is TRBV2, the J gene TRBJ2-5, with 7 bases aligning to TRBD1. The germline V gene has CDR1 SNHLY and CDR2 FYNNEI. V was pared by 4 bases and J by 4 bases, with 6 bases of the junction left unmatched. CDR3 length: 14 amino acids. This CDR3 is CASSGQTGRETQYF. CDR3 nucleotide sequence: TGTGCCAGCAGTGGACAGACAGGGAGAGAGACCCAGTACTTC.

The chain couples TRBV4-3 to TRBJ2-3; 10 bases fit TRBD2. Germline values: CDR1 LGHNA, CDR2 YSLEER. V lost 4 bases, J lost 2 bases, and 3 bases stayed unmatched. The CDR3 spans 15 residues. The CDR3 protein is CASSPLAGLTDTQYF. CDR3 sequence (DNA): TGCGCCAGCAGCCCACTAGCGGGACTCACAGATACGCAGTATTTT.